Listed below are T cell receptor beta chains from one sample, sequenced in a study of blood T cells in healthy people across ages. TCRdb reprocessed the 5' RACE reads via MiXCR and lists one record per CDR3 protein. This table has approximately 800,000 distinct CDR3 sequences, roughly 34% appearing once. Sequenced sample: blood. The receptors were sampled from a man younger than 35 in good health. Each CDR3 is given with its conserved first and last residue. The order of the fields is clone size, D gene, J gene, V gene, CDR3 protein, CDR3 DNA. D genes are given only for firm matches. For some rows the clone size is stated as once, few or many, or as a class when expanded; others skip it.

clone size: NA; D gene: NA; J gene: TRBJ1-1; V gene: TRBV6-5; CDR3 protein: CASRSGDSTEAFF; CDR3 DNA: TGTGCCAGCAGATCAGGGGATAGCACTGAAGCTTTCTTT
clone size: NA; D gene: NA; J gene: TRBJ1-5; V gene: TRBV20-1; CDR3 protein: CSASLETGNQPQHF; CDR3 DNA: TGCAGTGCTAGCTTAGAGACAGGTAATCAGCCCCAGCATTTT
clone size: NA; D gene: TRBD1; J gene: TRBJ1-1; V gene: TRBV20-1; CDR3 protein: CSARSRGRDTEAFF; CDR3 DNA: TGCAGTGCTAGAAGCAGGGGGCGGGACACTGAAGCTTTCTTT
clone size: few; D gene: TRBD1; J gene: TRBJ1-4; V gene: TRBV7-9; CDR3 protein: CASSPQVRGNEKLFF; CDR3 DNA: TGTGCCAGCAGCCCCCAGGTCAGGGGGAATGAAAAACTGTTTTTT
clone size: NA; D gene: NA; J gene: TRBJ1-1; V gene: TRBV5-6; CDR3 protein: CASSYPSENTEAFF; CDR3 DNA: TGTGCCAGCAGCTACCCTTCGGAGAACACTGAAGCTTTCTTT
clone size: few; D gene: NA; J gene: TRBJ1-1; V gene: TRBV2; CDR3 protein: CASSDGRGNTEAFF; CDR3 DNA: TGTGCCAGCAGTGACGGACGGGGGAACACTGAAGCTTTCTTT
clone size: few; D gene: NA; J gene: TRBJ1-2; V gene: TRBV2; CDR3 protein: CASRVRANYGYTF; CDR3 DNA: TGTGCCAGCAGAGTGAGAGCTAACTATGGCTACACCTTC
clone size: NA; D gene: TRBD1; J gene: TRBJ2-1; V gene: TRBV7-9; CDR3 protein: CASSLNGQGGEQFF; CDR3 DNA: TGTGCCAGCAGCTTAAATGGACAGGGGGGGGAGCAGTTCTTC
clone size: NA; D gene: TRBD1; J gene: TRBJ1-4; V gene: TRBV5-1; CDR3 protein: CASSSEGADEKLFF; CDR3 DNA: TGCGCCAGCAGCTCCGAGGGGGCCGATGAAAAACTGTTTTTT
clone size: NA; D gene: NA; J gene: TRBJ2-1; V gene: TRBV27; CDR3 protein: CASRKLGAGSYNEQFF; CDR3 DNA: TGTGCCAGCAGAAAACTAGGGGCGGGCTCCTACAATGAGCAGTTCTTC
clone size: few; D gene: TRBD1; J gene: TRBJ1-5; V gene: TRBV15; CDR3 protein: CATSSEGQLNQPQHF; CDR3 DNA: TGTGCCACCAGCAGCGAGGGACAGCTCAATCAGCCCCAGCATTTT
clone size: few; D gene: TRBD1; J gene: TRBJ2-5; V gene: TRBV12-5; CDR3 protein: CASGSGQDQETQYF; CDR3 DNA: TGTGCTAGTGGTTCTGGACAGGACCAAGAGACCCAGTACTTC
clone size: NA; D gene: NA; J gene: TRBJ1-1; V gene: TRBV5-1; CDR3 protein: CASSLGQTNFLNTEAFF; CDR3 DNA: TGCGCCAGCAGCTTGGGGCAGACTAACTTTTTGAACACTGAAGCTTTCTTT
clone size: NA; D gene: TRBD1; J gene: TRBJ2-2; V gene: TRBV7-2; CDR3 protein: CASSSIQGAAGGELFF; CDR3 DNA: TGTGCCAGCAGCTCGATACAGGGGGCTGCCGGCGGGGAGCTGTTTTTT
clone size: NA; D gene: TRBD2; J gene: TRBJ2-1; V gene: TRBV4-3; CDR3 protein: CASSLGRAEGNEQFF; CDR3 DNA: TGCGCCAGCAGCCTCGGGAGGGCCGAGGGCAATGAGCAGTTCTTC
clone size: few; D gene: NA; J gene: TRBJ2-7; V gene: TRBV29-1; CDR3 protein: CSVEVQDYEQYF; CDR3 DNA: TGCAGCGTTGAAGTCCAGGACTACGAGCAGTACTTC
clone size: NA; D gene: NA; J gene: TRBJ1-2; V gene: TRBV7-2; CDR3 protein: CASTFGGPNYGYTF; CDR3 DNA: TGTGCCAGCACCTTTGGAGGGCCTAACTATGGCTACACCTTC
clone size: NA; D gene: NA; J gene: TRBJ2-7; V gene: TRBV6-2/TRBV6-3; CDR3 protein: CASNPLDSKYEQYF; CDR3 DNA: TGTGCCAGCAATCCATTGGACAGCAAGTACGAGCAGTACTTC
clone size: NA; D gene: TRBD1; J gene: TRBJ1-4; V gene: TRBV7-9; CDR3 protein: CASSRSGQRLATNEKLFF; CDR3 DNA: TGTGCCAGCAGCCGCTCGGGACAGCGGCTCGCAACTAATGAAAAACTGTTTTTT
clone size: NA; D gene: NA; J gene: TRBJ2-7; V gene: TRBV12-3/TRBV12-4; CDR3 protein: CASSLAGKTDEQYF; CDR3 DNA: TGTGCCAGCAGTTTAGCGGGGAAAACAGACGAGCAGTACTTC
clone size: NA; D gene: NA; J gene: TRBJ2-3; V gene: TRBV9; CDR3 protein: CASSTSRTDTQYF; CDR3 DNA: TGTGCCAGCAGCACCAGTCGGACAGATACGCAGTATTTT
clone size: many; D gene: NA; J gene: TRBJ2-7; V gene: TRBV7-2; CDR3 protein: CASSPGTEIYEQYF; CDR3 DNA: TGTGCCAGCAGCCCAGGGACGGAGATCTACGAGCAGTACTTC